The clone carrying this T cell receptor beta chain was found once. Its antigen is undetermined. The data were taken from a study of cytomegalovirus exposure and HLA in healthy donors. Amplification used 60 Vbeta primers and 13 Jbeta primers. The protocol was immunoSEQ multiplex PCR, while the TCRdb copy is restricted to in-frame clones and leaves out a portion. Seen here are around 150,000 clones, over 75% observed once, and the top ten hold roughly 0.69%. This CDR3 comprises 13 residues. Germline V CDR1 and CDR2: MNHNY, SVGAGI (reference sequence). V dropped 3 bases and J dropped 4; count of bases not matched to a gene: 2. The study, taken as a whole, reports: In an earlier analysis, productive rearrangement rates for most beta V segments clustered near 87% or 30%. Researchers catalogued about 160 TCR beta chains as cytomegalovirus-associated. The later analysis indicated that the majority of CMV-associated TCR beta chains appeared HLA-restricted. Equally common other TCR beta chains were less clonally expanded than HLA-associated ones, a later analysis found.

Sequenced: PBMCs. The receptor was isolated from a male donor in good health and CMV-seronegative. This chain uses TRBV6-6 with TRBJ1-2; TRBD1 matches 7 bases. The CDR3: CASSYAGGYGYTF. As DNA, the CDR3 is TGTGCCAGCAGTTATGCAGGGGGCTATGGCTACACCTTC.